The 20 T cell receptor beta chains reported below all come from one sample, sequenced in a study of blood T cell repertoires in COVID-19. Profiled with immunoSEQ multiplex PCR; TCRdb holds only in-frame clones, not every one. The sample includes about 150,000 clones, roughly 84% of them seen just once. Material: peripheral blood. Receptors were obtained from a woman aged 60-75 years with COVID-19, enrolled during active disease.

In the case of this clone: Other DNA sequences from this sample encode an identical CDR3 as well. This chain joins TRBV5-1 and TRBJ2-5; D is unclear. Germline V lookup: CDR1 SGHRS, CDR2 YFSETQ. Trimming stripped 0 bases from V and 2 bases from J, with 8 bases between. The CDR3 is 14 residues long. CDR3 sequence (DNA): TGCGCCAGCAGCTTGGTGCCAGGACAAGAGACCCAGTACTTC. The encoded protein is CASSLVPGQETQYF.

The chain employs TRBV18 and TRBJ1-5; TRBD1 matches at 7 bases. CDR1 is KGHSH, CDR2 LQKENI, per germline. The CDR3 totals 16 residues. V lost 1 base, J lost 1 base, and 4 bases stayed unmatched. The CDR3 is CASSPQGAASNQPQHF. The CDR3 DNA reads TGTGCCAGCTCACCACAGGGGGCCGCGAGCAATCAGCCCCAGCATTTT.

V usage is TRBV7-9 and J usage is TRBJ1-2; 9 positions match TRBD1. In germline, CDR1 is SEHNR, CDR2 FQNEAQ (reference sequence). With 5 bases clipped from V and 5 bases from J, the junction kept 12 bases outside the gene matches. This CDR3 contains 16 residues. The CDR3 reads CASSRSQGQGRYGYTF. The CDR3 DNA sequence: TGTGCCAGCAGCCGATCGCAGGGACAGGGTCGTTATGGCTACACCTTC.

This clone was observed a handful of times. The gene calls are TRBV7-8 and TRBJ2-4; D is unresolved. V shed 1 base and J shed 5 bases, with 3 bases lying between them. Germline CDR1 SGHVS, CDR2 FQNEAQ. CDR3 length equals 12 residues. The CDR3 nucleotides read TGTGCCAGCAGCTTAGGGCAAAACATTCAGTACTTC. It specifies CASSLGQNIQYF.

The rearrangement joins TRBV19 to TRBJ2-6; D is unclear. The V and J ends lost 7 bases and 0 bases respectively, with 13 bases between them. The CDR3 runs to 16 residues. Germline CDR1 LNHDA, CDR2 SQIVND (reference sequence). The CDR3 here is CASNEAVLSGANVLTF. DNA for the CDR3: TGTGCCAGTAATGAGGCCGTTCTCTCTGGGGCCAACGTCCTGACTTTC.

The chain links TRBV29-1 to TRBJ2-4, with a tentative D call TRBD1 (6 bases). The V gene's germline CDR1 is SQVTM and CDR2 ANQGSEA. Trimming took off 4 bases at V and 2 bases at J, with 15 bases between the two ends. The CDR3 length is 15 residues. The CDR3 region has the DNA TGCAGCGTTGGGGACACTTGGAGGTCCAAAAACATTCAGTACTTC. This translates into CSVGDTWRSKNIQYF.

There are a few counts of this clone. V is TRBV6-5 and J is TRBJ1-1; a possible D gene is TRBD1 (6 bases). CDR3 size: 14 residues. Germline V lookup: CDR1 MNHEY, CDR2 SVGAGI. Trimming removed 10 bases from V and 7 bases from J, with 22 bases in between. Written as DNA, the CDR3 is TGTGCCACAGACAGGATCGGATATTGGGTTGAAGCTTTCTTT. This encodes CATDRIGYWVEAFF.

This chain connects TRBV5-1 to TRBJ1-3; D may be TRBD1 (5 bases). CDR3 length: 16 amino acids. Trimming shortened V by 0 bases and J by 0 bases, and 10 bases separated the two germline ends. The germline V gene encodes CDR1 SGHRS and CDR2 YFSETQ. The CDR3 protein is CASSLARQSSGNTIYF. The CDR3, as DNA: TGCGCCAGCAGCTTGGCCCGACAGAGCTCTGGAAACACCATATATTTT.

The V call is TRBV30, the J call TRBJ1-6; TRBD1 matches 8 bases. J was trimmed by 5 bases and V by 5 bases; bases with no gene match: 2. The CDR3 is made up of 13 amino acids. Per germline, CDR1 GTSNPN and CDR2 SVGIG (reference sequence). CDR3 bases: TGTGCCTGGGTGGACAGGGATAATTCACCCCTCCACTTT. Protein sequence: CAWVDRDNSPLHF.

This sequence joins TRBV19 and TRBJ2-1; 8 bases map to TRBD2. The CDR3 is made up of 15 amino acids. Trimming took 6 bases from V and 4 from J; bases not matched to a gene: 8. Germline CDR1 LNHDA, CDR2 SQIVND (reference sequence). The CDR3 spells CASSRGTGGYNEQFF. The CDR3 bases are TGTGCCAGTAGCCGAGGGACGGGAGGGTACAATGAGCAGTTCTTC.

Only a few counts were recorded for this clone. CDR3 sequence (DNA): TGTGCCAGCAGTTTACAGGGGGTCTATGGCTACACCTTC. Protein sequence: CASSLQGVYGYTF. V usage is TRBV27 and J usage is TRBJ1-2; the match to TRBD1 covers 7 bases. The CDR3 covers 13 residues. CDR1 and CDR2 (germline): MNHEY, SMNVEV (reference sequence). With 2 bases clipped from V and 4 bases from J, the junction kept 1 base outside the gene matches.

The rearrangement links TRBV5-1 to TRBJ2-5, with 12 bases that match TRBD2. The germline V gene has CDR1 SGHRS and CDR2 YFSETQ. V lost 4 bases, J lost 5 bases, and 12 bases stayed unmatched. The CDR3 spans 17 residues. CDR3 DNA sequence: TGCGCCAGCAGCCCGGGGACTAGCGGGCCCCAGTTTGAGACCCAGTACTTC. Its translation: CASSPGTSGPQFETQYF.

This clone was found a few times. The DNA of the CDR3 is TGTGCCAGCAGACCGACAGGGATCTCTGGAAACACCATATATTTT. Translation: CASRPTGISGNTIYF. The chain employs TRBV5-8 and TRBJ1-3, with TRBD1 identical over 7 bases. This CDR3 has 15 amino acids. Germline CDR1 and CDR2: SGHTS and YDEGEE. V shed 5 bases, J shed 0 bases, and the junction held 5 bases outside the gene matches.

The chain links TRBV9 to TRBJ1-4; unclear D gene. The V and J ends lost 0 bases and 7 bases respectively, with 10 bases between them. Germline CDR1 is SGDLS and CDR2 is YYNGEE. CDR3 length: 14 residues. In DNA, the CDR3 is TGTGCCAGCAGCGTAGGAAGGAGGAGTGAAAAACTGTTTTTT. This sequence encodes CASSVGRRSEKLFF.

This clone was recorded only once. This chain links TRBV30 with TRBJ1-1; 7 bases align to TRBD1. CDR1 is GTSNPN and CDR2 is SVGIG in the germline V gene (reference sequence). J lost 0 bases, V lost 0 bases, and 10 bases had no gene match. CDR3 length: 17 amino acids. The CDR3 here is CAWSVPRGLPMNTEAFF. DNA for the CDR3: TGTGCCTGGAGTGTACCTAGGGGGCTACCCATGAACACTGAAGCTTTCTTT. The whole variable domain, filled in from reference TRBV30 and TRBJ1-1, reads SQTIHQWPATLVQPVGSPLSLECTVEGTSNPNLYWYRQAAGRGLQLLFYSVGIGQISSEVPQNLSASRPQDRQFILSSKKLLLSDSGFYLCAWSVPRGLPMNTEAFFGQGTRLTVV.

DNA for the CDR3: TGTGCCAGCAGTCCCCTCGGGACAGGGTCACGACGGTATGGCTACACCTTC. Translating it yields CASSPLGTGSRRYGYTF. This sequence joins TRBV6-2 or TRBV6-3 and TRBJ1-2; 9 positions match TRBD1. Germline trimming cut 5 bases from V and 5 bases from J; bases unmatched to any gene: 15. This CDR3 spans 17 amino acids. The germline gives CDR1 MNHEY, CDR2 SVGEGT.

V and J are TRBV10-1 and TRBJ1-1, with 7 bases aligning to TRBD1. The CDR3 is 14 amino acids. Germline assignment: CDR1 WNHNN and CDR2 SYGVQD (reference sequence). V shed 6 bases, J shed 0 bases, and the junction held 4 bases outside the gene matches. CDR3 sequence (DNA): TGCGCCAGCAGCCAGGGGGGTTTGAACACTGAAGCTTTCTTT. Encoded protein: CASSQGGLNTEAFF.

The chain recombines TRBV6-5 with TRBJ1-4; 7 bases align to TRBD1. V shed 4 bases, J shed 4 bases, and the junction held 6 bases outside the gene matches. The CDR3 length is 15 residues. CDR1 and CDR2 from the germline V gene are MNHEY and SVGAGI. CDR3 coding DNA: TGTGCCAGCAGTTCACCGGGACAGAGTAATGAAAAACTGTTTTTT. Its protein is CASSSPGQSNEKLFF.

The chain has TRBV19 and TRBJ2-7, with 10 bases fitting TRBD2. Per germline, CDR1 LNHDA and CDR2 SQIVND (reference sequence). The V gene end was trimmed by 4 bases and the J gene end by 0 bases; junction bases not matched to a gene: 3. The CDR3 length is 15 residues. The CDR3 DNA reads TGTGCCAGTAGTAAAGCTAGCGGGGGCTCCTACGAGCAGTACGTC. It is translated as CASSKASGGSYEQYV.

The rearrangement links TRBV10-2 to TRBJ1-4, with 10 bases identical to TRBD1. This CDR3 has 13 amino acids. V lost 10 bases to trimming and J lost 12 bases; unmatched junction nucleotides: 11. Germline CDR1 WSHSY, CDR2 SAAADI. This CDR3 reads CATRQGAGRELFF. The DNA for the CDR3 is TGCGCCACCCGACAGGGGGCCGGCCGGGAACTGTTTTTT.